This passage covers 30 T cell receptor beta chains from one sample sequenced in a study of shared clonotypes between healthy human individuals. The table came from immunoSEQ multiplex PCR; TCRdb's copy has only in-frame clones and leaves some out. The sample carries roughly 1 million clones, about four fifths recorded once. Specimen: memory CD4+ T cells from PBMCs. This sample's subset: CD45RA-negative fraction. Receptors originate from a man aged 18 to 30 in good health. Some clones in this sample may be carry-over from other donors' samples.

This clone came up once. This chain links TRBV27 with TRBJ1-3; D is ambiguous. There are 14 residues in the CDR3. Germline CDR1 is MNHEY and CDR2 is SMNVEV (reference sequence). V lost 7 bases, J lost 5 bases, and 15 bases lay in between. The CDR3 DNA reads TGTGCCAGCATTGTTTGTTATACCCGAAACACCATATATTTT. Its translation is CASIVCYTRNTIYF.

In this sample, this clone turned up a few times. This rearrangement joins TRBV27 to TRBJ1-4; 7 bases are shared with TRBD1. The germline V gene has CDR1 MNHEY and CDR2 SMNVEV (reference sequence). The CDR3 loop spans 16 amino acids. V lost 4 bases to trimming and J lost 4 bases; unmatched junction nucleotides: 9. CDR3 amino acids: CASSSEYGTDNEKLFF. For the CDR3, the DNA is TGTGCCAGCAGTTCCGAATACGGGACAGATAATGAAAAACTGTTTTTT.

This chain joins TRBV11-2 and TRBJ2-1; D might be TRBD1 (5 bases). The CDR3 has 13 residues. Looked up from germline, CDR1 is SGHAT and CDR2 is FQNNGV. Trimming shortened V by 5 bases and J by 0 bases, and 5 bases separated the two germline ends. The CDR3 nucleotides read TGTGCCAGCAGCCAGGGCTCCTACAATGAGCAGTTCTTC. Translating gives CASSQGSYNEQFF. Looking up the rest from reference TRBV11-2 and TRBJ2-1 gives the full variable domain: EAGVAQSPRYKIIEKRQSVAFWCNPISGHATLYWYQQILGQGPKLLIQFQNNGVVDDSQLPKDRFSAERLKGVDSTLKIQPAKLEDSAVYLCASSQGSYNEQFFGPGTRLTVL.

This chain links TRBV5-1 with TRBJ2-5; 8 nucleotides agree with TRBD1. J lost 2 bases, V lost 2 bases, and 8 bases had no gene match. Per the germline V gene, CDR1 is SGHRS and CDR2 is YFSETQ. The CDR3 is made up of 16 amino acids. This chain's CDR3 is CASSLLPGQEQETQYF. CDR3 in DNA: TGCGCCAGCAGCTTATTGCCGGGACAGGAGCAAGAGACCCAGTACTTC.

This clone was detected once. The genes are TRBV2 and TRBJ2-7; TRBD2 agrees at 10 bases. There are 15 residues in the CDR3. V lost 6 bases, J lost 6 bases, and 11 bases stayed unmatched. Germline assignment: CDR1 SNHLY and CDR2 FYNNEI. The CDR3 coding sequence is TGTGCCAGCAGCCCTATACTAGCGGGGTCCGGCGAGCAGTACTTC. Translated: CASSPILAGSGEQYF. The variable domain in full, with the rest retrieved from reference TRBV2 and TRBJ2-7, is EPEVTQTPSHQVTQMGQEVILRCVPISNHLYFYWYRQILGQKVEFLVSFYNNEISEKSEIFDDQFSVERPDGSNFTLKIRSTKLEDSAMYFCASSPILAGSGEQYFGPGTRLTVT.

V and J are TRBV7-2 and TRBJ2-7, with 8 nucleotides matching TRBD2. Trimming cost V 6 bases and J 2 bases; bases outside gene matches: 9. CDR1 is SGHTA and CDR2 is FQGNSA in the germline V gene. This CDR3 region has 15 residues. Here the CDR3 reads CASSPNSGAAYEQYF. As DNA, the CDR3 is TGTGCCAGCAGTCCCAATAGCGGGGCGGCCTACGAGCAGTACTTC.

The chain recombines TRBV6-5 with TRBJ1-1, with D unclear. Germline V gene data show CDR1 as MNHEY and CDR2 as SVGAGI. This CDR3 is built from 13 residues. Deletions cut 2 bases from V and 6 bases from J, with 10 bases between. The CDR3 coding sequence is TGTGCCAGCAGTTACAGCGGGTTCGCTGAAGCTTTCTTT. Translated: CASSYSGFAEAFF.

The chain couples TRBV27 to TRBJ2-7; D may correspond to TRBD1 or TRBD2 (5 bases each). CDR1 MNHEY and CDR2 SMNVEV come from the germline V gene (reference sequence). Trimming removed 4 bases at V and 7 bases at J, with 20 bases between. The CDR3 contains 15 residues. CDR3 nucleotide sequence: TGTGCCAGCAGTTATTCGGGGCAAGATAGAGATGAGCAGTACTTC. Amino acids: CASSYSGQDRDEQYF.

V usage is TRBV2 and J usage is TRBJ2-7; 8 positions agree with TRBD2. Looked up from germline, CDR1 is SNHLY and CDR2 is FYNNEI. The CDR3 is made up of 15 amino acids. V shed 3 bases and J 2 bases; nucleotides not matched to a gene: 6. The DNA for the CDR3 is TGTGCCAGCAGTGAGAGTCGGGAGGGGCCCTACGAGCAGTACTTC. It is translated as CASSESREGPYEQYF.

The table lists this clone with a few counts. The chain recombines TRBV4-1 with TRBJ2-5; D may be TRBD1 (5 bases). Germline assignment: CDR1 MGHRA and CDR2 YSYEKL. Trimming removed 2 bases from V and 2 bases from J, with 9 bases in between. The CDR3 has 14 residues. CDR3 sequence reads: CASSQNQGQETQYF. DNA for the CDR3: TGCGCCAGCAGCCAAAATCAGGGTCAAGAGACCCAGTACTTC.

To note about this clone: The same CDR3 also results from other DNA sequences found in this sample. The chain joins TRBV29-1 to TRBJ1-1; tentative D call: TRBD1 (6 bases). There are 11 residues in the CDR3. In germline, CDR1 is SQVTM, CDR2 ANQGSEA. The germline V and J ends were trimmed by 6 bases and 5 bases, with 10 bases remaining between them. CDR3 residues: CSVSGDTEAFF. The CDR3 DNA reads TGCAGCGTATCAGGGGATACTGAAGCTTTCTTT.

This clone was recorded a few times. The V call is TRBV15, the J call TRBJ1-1; weak D call: TRBD1 (5 bases). The CDR3 has 14 residues. V was shortened by 6 bases and J by 3 bases, with 14 bases between the two germline ends. Germline V gene data show CDR1 as LNHNV and CDR2 as YYDKDF (reference sequence). The CDR3 bases are TGTGCCACCAGAATGGGGCGCGCGGACACTGAAGCTTTCTTT. Encoded protein: CATRMGRADTEAFF.

The chain is built from TRBV7-9 and TRBJ1-4; tentatively, D is TRBD1 (6 bases). Germline CDR1 and CDR2: SEHNR and FQNEAQ (reference sequence). The V gene lost 1 base and the J gene lost 8 bases, with 11 bases spanning the gap. CDR3 length: 14 amino acids. The chain's CDR3 is CASSLVGAEEKLFF. The CDR3 DNA sequence: TGTGCCAGCAGCTTAGTGGGGGCTGAGGAAAAACTGTTTTTT.

V gene TRBV30 combines with J gene TRBJ1-5; 9 nucleotides agree with TRBD1. The CDR3 contains 15 residues. J gave up 2 bases and V 2 bases, and 4 bases lay outside the gene matches. Germline values: CDR1 GTSNPN, CDR2 SVGIG (reference sequence). The DNA of the CDR3 is TGTGCCTGGAGTCCCCGGGACAGGGGCAATCAGCCCCAGCATTTT. Encoded protein: CAWSPRDRGNQPQHF.

The chain employs TRBV27 and TRBJ2-1; 8 nucleotides match TRBD1. Germline V gene data show CDR1 as MNHEY and CDR2 as SMNVEV (reference sequence). The trim removed 5 bases at V and 2 bases at J, leaving 8 bases unmatched. This CDR3 region has 16 residues. This CDR3 reads CASSPGGPLTYNEQFF. In DNA, the CDR3 is TGTGCCAGCAGTCCAGGGGGCCCCCTCACCTACAATGAGCAGTTCTTC.

J is TRBJ2-7 and V is TRBV5-4, with a weak D call TRBD1 (6 bases). The germline V gene encodes CDR1 SGHNT and CDR2 YYREEE (reference sequence). Deletions cut 4 bases from V and 0 bases from J, with 14 bases between. The CDR3 is made up of 15 amino acids. The CDR3, as DNA: TGTGCCAGCAGCCCTGAACGGGACAACTCCTACGAGCAGTACTTC. It encodes CASSPERDNSYEQYF.

The chain combines TRBV5-1 with TRBJ1-4; 7 bases agree with TRBD1. V was pared by 7 bases and J by 4 bases, with 1 base of the junction left unmatched. CDR3 length: 12 amino acids. The germline V gene encodes CDR1 SGHRS and CDR2 YFSETQ. The CDR3 is CASRDSNEKLFF. The CDR3 DNA sequence: TGCGCCAGCCGGGACAGTAATGAAAAACTGTTTTTT. Using reference TRBV5-1 and TRBJ1-4 for the parts outside the CDR3, the full variable domain is KAGVTQTPRYLIKTRGQQVTLSCSPISGHRSVSWYQQTPGQGLQFLFEYFSETQRNKGNFPGRFSGRQFSNSRSEMNVSTLELGDSALYLCASRDSNEKLFFGSGTQLSVL.

The chain has TRBV18 and TRBJ2-7, with a tentative D call TRBD1 (6 bases). Germline V gene lookup returns CDR1 KGHSH and CDR2 LQKENI. CDR3 length: 14 amino acids. V lost 0 bases and J lost 7, with 13 bases in between. The CDR3 nucleotides are TGTGCCAGCTCACCACCGGGGGCTCGTAGGGAGCAGTACTTC. It encodes CASSPPGARREQYF.

This clone has just one count. V gene TRBV7-8 combines with J gene TRBJ1-2; TRBD1 matches at 8 bases. Germline V gene lookup returns CDR1 SGHVS and CDR2 FQNEAQ. The CDR3 runs to 17 residues. V shed 1 base, J shed 4 bases, and the junction held 11 bases outside the gene matches. The CDR3 DNA reads TGTGCCAGCAGCTTAGGGGGTGACAGGGGAAGGAGCTATGGCTACACCTTC. This codes for CASSLGGDRGRSYGYTF.

CDR3 amino acids: CASSPTSPGADTQYF. CDR3 in DNA: TGTGCCAGCAGCCCGACTTCTCCCGGGGCCGATACGCAGTATTTT. This chain joins TRBV28 and TRBJ2-3; D is possibly TRBD1 or TRBD2 (5 bases each). V was clipped by 6 bases and J by 6 bases, with 19 bases between them. Germline values: CDR1 MDHEN, CDR2 SYDVKM. CDR3 length: 15 amino acids.

The chain employs TRBV5-6 and TRBJ2-1; D remains unclear. Trimming pared 6 bases from V and 4 bases from J, leaving 11 bases between. CDR1 is SGHDT and CDR2 is YYEEEE in the germline V gene. This CDR3 region has 13 residues. The CDR3 loop reads CASTLGKYNEQFF. The DNA of the CDR3 is TGTGCCAGCACCCTCGGCAAATACAATGAGCAGTTCTTC.

The chain uses TRBV10-1 and TRBJ2-7; perhaps D is TRBD1 or TRBD2 (5 bases each). V was trimmed by 2 bases and J by 9 bases, leaving 17 bases between them. In germline, CDR1 is WNHNN, CDR2 SYGVQD (reference sequence). This CDR3 spans 14 amino acids. The CDR3 region is CASSEPGTAVGQYF. The CDR3 DNA sequence: TGCGCCAGCAGTGAGCCCGGGACCGCCGTCGGGCAGTACTTC.

This clone was seen once. This chain connects TRBV7-6 to TRBJ2-1; 10 bases match TRBD2. Germline CDR1 is SGHVS and CDR2 is FNYEAQ. The CDR3 runs 16 residues. V shed 2 bases and J 5 bases; nucleotides not matched to a gene: 6. The CDR3 region has the DNA TGTGCCAGCAGCTTACGTCTAGCGGGAGAGAACAATGAGCAGTTCTTC. Amino acid sequence: CASSLRLAGENNEQFF.

The chain employs TRBV10-2 and TRBJ2-2; D may be TRBD2 (6 bases). The CDR3 covers 15 residues. The V end lost 2 bases, the J end lost 4 bases, and 11 bases lay between the germline ends. CDR1 is WSHSY and CDR2 is SAAADI in the germline V gene. The CDR3 protein is CASSEIRRGTGELFF. CDR3 nucleotide sequence: TGCGCCAGCAGTGAGATCCGGAGGGGCACCGGGGAGCTGTTTTTT.

The chain uses TRBV7-2 and TRBJ2-5, with 7 positions matching TRBD2. Trimming took 1 base from V and 5 from J; bases not matched to a gene: 7. The germline gives CDR1 SGHTA, CDR2 FQGNSA. The CDR3 loop spans 15 amino acids. The CDR3 DNA sequence: TGTGCCAGCAGCTTAGGGACTCCCGGGAGGGAGACCCAGTACTTC. This gives the protein CASSLGTPGRETQYF.

CDR3 in DNA: TGTGCCAGCAGTTTAAGGTGGCCGTCTTATGGCTACACCTTC. This codes for CASSLRWPSYGYTF. The genes are TRBV27 and TRBJ1-2, with unresolved D. This CDR3 spans 14 amino acids. The germline gives CDR1 MNHEY, CDR2 SMNVEV (reference sequence). Trimming removed 2 bases from V and 5 bases from J, with 12 bases in between.

The chain carries TRBV2 and TRBJ1-2; TRBD1 matches at 7 bases. The germline CDR1 and CDR2 sequences are SNHLY and FYNNEI. J was trimmed by 4 bases and V by 1 base; bases with no gene match: 3. The CDR3 has 14 amino acids. In DNA form, the CDR3 reads TGTGCCAGCAGTGAAGAAACAGGGGCCTATGGCTACACCTTC. This encodes CASSEETGAYGYTF.

This sequence joins TRBV6-1 and TRBJ1-3, with D unresolved. Germline V gives CDR1 MNHNS, CDR2 SASEGT. CDR3 length: 11 residues. The ends were cut back, 6 bases at V and 8 bases at J, with 8 bases in the middle. This CDR3 is CASSPQDTIYF. The CDR3 DNA reads TGTGCCAGCAGCCCCCAGGACACCATATATTTT.

In this sample, this clone turned up a few times. This chain connects TRBV6-1 to TRBJ1-2; 8 bases are shared with TRBD1. Losses at the gene ends were 9 bases for V and 0 bases for J; bases not matched to a gene: 6. The CDR3 is 14 residues long. The germline CDR1 and CDR2 sequences are MNHNS and SASEGT. The CDR3 spells CASDRGYTNYGYTF. DNA of the CDR3: TGTGCCAGTGACAGGGGCTACACTAACTATGGCTACACCTTC.

This clone was detected only once. J is TRBJ1-2 and V is TRBV7-9; D ambiguous. CDR1 SEHNR and CDR2 FQNEAQ come from the germline V gene (reference sequence). V gave up 8 bases and J gave up 0 bases, with 19 bases separating them. The CDR3 runs 16 residues. CDR3 loop: CASSGPRNSANYGYTF. CDR3 nucleotide sequence: TGTGCCAGCTCCGGCCCGCGCAACTCGGCTAACTATGGCTACACCTTC. The full variable domain, completed using reference TRBV7-9 and TRBJ1-2, is DTGVSQNPRHKITKRGQNVTFRCDPISEHNRLYWYRQTLGQGPEFLTYFQNEAQLEKSRLLSDRFSAERPKGSFSTLEIQRTEQGDSAMYLCASSGPRNSANYGYTFGSGTRLTVV.